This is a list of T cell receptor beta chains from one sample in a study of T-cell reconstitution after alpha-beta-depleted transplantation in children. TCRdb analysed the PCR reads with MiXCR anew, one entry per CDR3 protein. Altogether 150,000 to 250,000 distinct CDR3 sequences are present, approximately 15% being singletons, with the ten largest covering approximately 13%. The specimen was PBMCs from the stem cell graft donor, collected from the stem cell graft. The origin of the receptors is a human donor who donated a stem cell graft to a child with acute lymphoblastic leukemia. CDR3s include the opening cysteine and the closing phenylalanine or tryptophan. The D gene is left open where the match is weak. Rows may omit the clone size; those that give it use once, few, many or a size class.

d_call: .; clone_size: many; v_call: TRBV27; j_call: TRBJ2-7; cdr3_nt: TGTGCCAGCAGTTTTTCGGACGGCTCCTACGAGCAGTACTTC; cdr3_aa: CASSFSDGSYEQYF
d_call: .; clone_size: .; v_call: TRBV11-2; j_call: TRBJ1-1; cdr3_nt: TGTGCCAGCAGCCCCCCGTTGACCGAGGAAGCTTTCTTT; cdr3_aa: CASSPPLTEEAFF
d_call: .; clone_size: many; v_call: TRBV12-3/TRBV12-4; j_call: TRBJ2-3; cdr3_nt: TGTGCCAGCAGTTTTGACGAATGGAGGACAGATACGCAGTATTTT; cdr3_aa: CASSFDEWRTDTQYF
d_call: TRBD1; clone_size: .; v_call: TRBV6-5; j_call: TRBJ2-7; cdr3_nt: TGTGCCAGCCGAGACAGGGGGCACTACGAGCAGTACTTC; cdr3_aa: CASRDRGHYEQYF
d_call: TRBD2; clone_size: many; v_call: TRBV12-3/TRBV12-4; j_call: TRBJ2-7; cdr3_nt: TGTGCCAGCAGTTCTTTTAGCGGGAGTGACGAGCAGTACTTC; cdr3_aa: CASSSFSGSDEQYF
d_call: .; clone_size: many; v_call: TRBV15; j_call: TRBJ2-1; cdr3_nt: TGTGCCACCAGCAGTGGCACCCTGGCGGGCGTTTACAATGAGCAGTTCTTC; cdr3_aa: CATSSGTLAGVYNEQFF
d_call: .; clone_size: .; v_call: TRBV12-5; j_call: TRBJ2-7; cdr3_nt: TGTGCTTCGCAGTGGGATTCGGGCTACGAGCAGTACTTC; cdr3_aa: CASQWDSGYEQYF
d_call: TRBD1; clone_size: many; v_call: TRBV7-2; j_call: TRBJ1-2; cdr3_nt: TGTGCCAGCAGGACAGGGTGGGATCACTATGGCTACACCTTC; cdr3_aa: CASRTGWDHYGYTF
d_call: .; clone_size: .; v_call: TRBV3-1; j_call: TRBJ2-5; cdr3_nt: TGTGCCACCTCCAACTCGGCCGGACGCGAAGAGACCCAGTACTTC; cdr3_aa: CATSNSAGREETQYF
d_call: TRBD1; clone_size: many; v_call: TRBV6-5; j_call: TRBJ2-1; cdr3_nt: TGTGCCAGCAGTTCCACAGGGACAGGGGGACATGAGCAGTTCTTC; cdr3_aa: CASSSTGTGGHEQFF
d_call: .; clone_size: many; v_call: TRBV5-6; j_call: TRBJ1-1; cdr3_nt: TGTGCCAGCAGCTGGCAGGGTTCAACTGAAGCTTTCTTT; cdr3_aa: CASSWQGSTEAFF
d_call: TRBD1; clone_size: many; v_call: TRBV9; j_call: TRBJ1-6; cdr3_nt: TGTGCCAGCAGCGTAGAAGGGGGCAATTCACCCCTCCACTTT; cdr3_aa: CASSVEGGNSPLHF
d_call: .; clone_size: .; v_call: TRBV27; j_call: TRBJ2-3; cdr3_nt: TGTGCCACCCGAGGGGATACGCAGTATTTT; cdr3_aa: CATRGDTQYF
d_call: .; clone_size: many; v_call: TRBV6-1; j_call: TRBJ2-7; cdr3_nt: TGTGCCAGCAGTGATCTTCCGAACTCCTACGAGCAGTACTTC; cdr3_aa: CASSDLPNSYEQYF
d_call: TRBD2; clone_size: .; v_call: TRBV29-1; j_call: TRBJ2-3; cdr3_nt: TGCAGCGGCACCCTATCGACTAGCACAGATACGCGGTATTTT; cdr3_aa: CSGTLSTSTDTRYF
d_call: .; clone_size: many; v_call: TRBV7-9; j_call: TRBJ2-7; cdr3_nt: TGTGCCAGCAGCTTTCAGGAGGGCCGCTCCTACGAGCAGTACTTC; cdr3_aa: CASSFQEGRSYEQYF
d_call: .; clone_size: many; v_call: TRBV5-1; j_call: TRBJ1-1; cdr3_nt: TGCGCCAGCAGCCCCTGGGGGGGCATGAACACTGAAGCTTTCTTT; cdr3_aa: CASSPWGGMNTEAFF
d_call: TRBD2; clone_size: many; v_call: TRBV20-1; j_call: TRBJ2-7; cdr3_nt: TGCAGTGCTAGAGTGCCGGGAGGTCCTGTCAAGCAGTACTTC; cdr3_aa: CSARVPGGPVKQYF
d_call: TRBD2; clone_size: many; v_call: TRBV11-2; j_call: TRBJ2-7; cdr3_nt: TGTGCCAGCAGCTCGGGAGGAGGGTCCTACGAGCAGTACTTC; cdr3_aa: CASSSGGGSYEQYF
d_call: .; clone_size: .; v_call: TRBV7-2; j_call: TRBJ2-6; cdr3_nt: TGTGCCAGCAGCTTAGAGTGGGCCAACGTCCTGACTTTC; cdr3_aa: CASSLEWANVLTF
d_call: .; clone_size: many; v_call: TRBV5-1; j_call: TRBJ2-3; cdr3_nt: TGCGCCAGCAGCTTAGGAGTGTTAACAGATACGCAGTATTTT; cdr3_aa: CASSLGVLTDTQYF
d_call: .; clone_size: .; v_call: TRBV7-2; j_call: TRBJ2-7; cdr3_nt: TGTGCCAGCAGCTTGCAGGGGTACGGTACCGAGCAGTACTTC; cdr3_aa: CASSLQGYGTEQYF
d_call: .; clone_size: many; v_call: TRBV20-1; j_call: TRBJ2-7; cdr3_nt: TGCAGTGCCTGGGCGGTTCTCGAGCAGTACTTC; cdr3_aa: CSAWAVLEQYF
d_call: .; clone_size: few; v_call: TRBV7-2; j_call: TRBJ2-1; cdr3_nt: TGTGCCAGCAGCCTGGAGGGGGGACGGGCAAGCTCCTACAATGAGCAGTTCTTC; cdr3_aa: CASSLEGGRASSYNEQFF
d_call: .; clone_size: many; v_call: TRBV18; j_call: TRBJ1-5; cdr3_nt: TGTGCCAGCTCAACGGGACTCGCTAGCAATCAGCCCCAGCATTTT; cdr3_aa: CASSTGLASNQPQHF
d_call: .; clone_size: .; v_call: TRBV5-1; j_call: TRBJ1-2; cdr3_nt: TGCGCCAGCAGGTCCGATGCTAACTATGGCTACACCTTC; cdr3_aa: CASRSDANYGYTF
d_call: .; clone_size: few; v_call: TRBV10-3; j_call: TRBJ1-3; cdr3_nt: TGTGCCATCCCGGCCCACCCGCCCTCTGGAAACACCATATATTTT; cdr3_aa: CAIPAHPPSGNTIYF
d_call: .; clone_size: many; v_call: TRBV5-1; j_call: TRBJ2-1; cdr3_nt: TGCGCCAGCAGCTTGAGACTAGGCAGCGGAGAGCAGTTCTTC; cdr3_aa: CASSLRLGSGEQFF
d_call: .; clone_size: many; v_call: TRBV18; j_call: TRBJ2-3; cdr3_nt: TGTGCCAGCTCGTACTCCCGGGCTTCTAGCACAGATACGCAGTATTTT; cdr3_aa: CASSYSRASSTDTQYF
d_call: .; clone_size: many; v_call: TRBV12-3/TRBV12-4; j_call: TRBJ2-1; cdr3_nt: TGTGCCAGCAGTTTCTTCGGACGTGGTGAGCAGTTCTTC; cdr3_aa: CASSFFGRGEQFF
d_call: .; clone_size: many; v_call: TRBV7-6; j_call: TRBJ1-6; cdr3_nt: TGTGCCAGCAGTCGGACAACAGGGCTTGAGACACCCCTCCACTTT; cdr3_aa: CASSRTTGLETPLHF
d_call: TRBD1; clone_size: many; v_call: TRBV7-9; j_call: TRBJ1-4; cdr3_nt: TGTGCCAGCAGCTACCAGGGGGCGACGGTTGAAAAACTGTTTTTT; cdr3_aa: CASSYQGATVEKLFF
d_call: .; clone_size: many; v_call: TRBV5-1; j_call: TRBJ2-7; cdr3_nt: TGCGCCAGCAGTGGTAATAGCGGCTACGAGCAGTACTTC; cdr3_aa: CASSGNSGYEQYF
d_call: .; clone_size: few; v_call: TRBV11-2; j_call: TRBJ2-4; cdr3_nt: TGTGCCAGCAGCTTAGAATGGGAGGGGGACCAGTACTTC; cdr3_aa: CASSLEWEGDQYF
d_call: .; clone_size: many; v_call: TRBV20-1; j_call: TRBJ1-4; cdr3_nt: TGCAGTGCTCCGGGACCTAGCAGGGAAAAACTGTTTTTT; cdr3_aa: CSAPGPSREKLFF
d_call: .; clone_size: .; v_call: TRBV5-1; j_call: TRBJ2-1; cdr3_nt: TGCGCCAGCAGCTTGATCGGGGGATCCTACAATGAGCAGTTCTTC; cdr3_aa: CASSLIGGSYNEQFF
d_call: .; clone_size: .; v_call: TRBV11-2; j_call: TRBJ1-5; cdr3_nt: TGTGCCAGCAGCTTAGAGGGGAATAGCAATCAGCCCCAGCATTTT; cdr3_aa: CASSLEGNSNQPQHF
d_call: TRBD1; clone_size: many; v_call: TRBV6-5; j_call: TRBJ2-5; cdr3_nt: TGTGCCAGCAGTTACGACCCGGGACAGGGTCCGGAGACCCAGTACTTC; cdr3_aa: CASSYDPGQGPETQYF
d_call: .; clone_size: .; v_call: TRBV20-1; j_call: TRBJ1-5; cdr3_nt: TGCAGTGCTCATCACGTGGGGGTCGGGAGCAATCAGCCCCAGCATTTT; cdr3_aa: CSAHHVGVGSNQPQHF
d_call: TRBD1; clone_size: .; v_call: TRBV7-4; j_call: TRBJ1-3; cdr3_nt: TGTGCCAGCAGCTCGGGACAGACTGGAAACACCATATATTTT; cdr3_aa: CASSSGQTGNTIYF